This T cell receptor (beta chain) stems from a study of control samples from healthy donors and cancer patients. Libraries were prepared by immunoSEQ multiplex PCR; TCRdb keeps only in-frame clonotypes and omits some of them. The data contain about 180,000 clones, roughly nine tenths of them singletons. The CDR3 covers 13 residues. V lost 3 bases to trimming and J lost 5 bases, with 10 bases between them. Germline V gene sequence: CDR1 MNHEY, CDR2 SMNVEV (reference sequence). This receptor was identified in a man under 40 in good health. Sequenced material: blood. The chain uses TRBV27 and TRBJ1-1; D is undetermined. The CDR3 is CASSLTMGTEAFF. CDR3 coding DNA: TGTGCCAGCAGTTTGACGATGGGGACTGAAGCTTTCTTT.